Below, 25 T cell receptor beta chains from the same sample are listed, as sequenced in a study of cytomegalovirus exposure and HLA in healthy donors (TCRdb year 2017). The library was built by means of the immunoSEQ multiplex PCR assay. For the multiplex PCR, a mixture combining 60 forward primers for TCR Vbeta segments and 13 reverse primers for TCR Jbeta segments was used. TCRdb stores this immuneACCESS table with in-frame sequences only. Part of the clones is absent; in the studies checked, under half of the shortfall reflects unresolved V genes, and no reason is known for the rest. The sample table records tens of thousands of clones; 63% of these occur just once. The ten largest make up under 8% of the sample. Material: PBMCs. These receptors were collected from a woman between 25 and 40 years old in good health and CMV-seronegative.

The genes are TRBV7-9 and TRBJ2-2, with D perhaps TRBD2 (7 bases). V was pared by 2 bases and J by 4 bases, with 14 bases between. The CDR3 is 16 residues long. Looked up from germline, CDR1 is SEHNR and CDR2 is FQNEAQ (reference sequence). The CDR3 loop is CASSLWGGPPTGELFF. CDR3 in DNA: TGTGCCAGCAGCTTATGGGGGGGCCCCCCCACCGGGGAGCTGTTTTTT. The full variable domain, completed using reference TRBV7-9 and TRBJ2-2, is DTGVSQNPRHKITKRGQNVTFRCDPISEHNRLYWYRQTLGQGPEFLTYFQNEAQLEKSRLLSDRFSAERPKGSFSTLEIQRTEQGDSAMYLCASSLWGGPPTGELFFGEGSRLTVL.

The chain joins TRBV29-1 to TRBJ2-1; weak D call: TRBD1 (6 bases). The germline CDR1 and CDR2 sequences are SQVTM and ANQGSEA. CDR3 length: 15 residues. Between the trimmed V and J ends, which lost 1 base and 4 bases, there was a span of 14 bases. CDR3 sequence reads: CSVEGDRTGYNEQFF. As DNA, the CDR3 is TGCAGCGTTGAAGGAGACAGGACTGGATACAATGAGCAGTTCTTC.

The chain has TRBV7-8 and TRBJ2-1; 12 bases are shared with TRBD1. The CDR3 is made up of 16 amino acids. Trimming at V came to 2 bases and at J to 8 bases, leaving 7 bases not matched to a gene. The germline gives CDR1 SGHVS, CDR2 FQNEAQ. The CDR3 loop reads CASSLLGTGGVYEQFF. CDR3 DNA sequence: TGTGCCAGCAGCTTACTCGGGACAGGGGGCGTCTATGAGCAGTTCTTC.

The chain recombines TRBV9 with TRBJ1-6; perhaps TRBD1 as D (5 bases). The CDR3 consists of 12 residues. Germline CDR1 and CDR2: SGDLS and YYNGEE. Trimming took 7 bases from V and 12 from J, leaving 14 bases between them. As DNA, the CDR3 is TGTGCCAGCGGGAGGACCGGGGGACCCCTCCACTTT. Translating gives CASGRTGGPLHF.

The chain combines TRBV2 with TRBJ1-2; 7 bases align to TRBD1. The junction had 2 bases not matched to a gene; V was cut back by 4 bases and J by 0 bases. Germline lookup yields CDR1 SNHLY and CDR2 FYNNEI. The CDR3 has 14 amino acids. The CDR3: CASSGQGSNYGYTF. In DNA, the CDR3 is TGTGCCAGCAGTGGACAGGGATCTAACTATGGCTACACCTTC.

The V gene is TRBV7-9, the J gene TRBJ1-2, with a tentative D call TRBD1 (5 bases). In germline, CDR1 is SEHNR, CDR2 FQNEAQ (reference sequence). V was cut by 4 bases and J by 1 base, with 16 bases left in between. The CDR3 spans 16 residues. Here the CDR3 DNA reads TGTGCCAGCAGCTGGGGCAGAACCCCTCTTAACTATGGCTACACCTTC. Protein: CASSWGRTPLNYGYTF.

This clone was counted between two and nine times. This chain links TRBV29-1 with TRBJ1-1; D not resolved. Trimming removed 5 bases at V and 6 bases at J, with 16 bases between. Germline CDR1 reads SQVTM; CDR2 reads ANQGSEA. The CDR3 totals 13 residues. The CDR3 region is CSVLPQVSAEAFF. The CDR3 coding sequence is TGCAGCGTTCTACCACAAGTGAGCGCTGAAGCTTTCTTT.

This clone was seen a few times. The genes are TRBV28 and TRBJ1-2, with D perhaps TRBD1 (6 bases). The CDR3 totals 15 residues. Germline loops: CDR1 MDHEN, CDR2 SYDVKM. The germline V and J ends were trimmed by 2 bases and 7 bases, with 17 bases remaining between them. The CDR3 region has the DNA TGTGCCAGCAGTTTAGGGGCACGGGGGGCGCTTGGCTACACCTTC. Protein: CASSLGARGALGYTF.

This clone was observed a handful of times. V usage is TRBV11-2 and J usage is TRBJ1-6, with a weak D call TRBD1 (5 bases). This CDR3 region has 17 residues. Germline V gives CDR1 SGHAT, CDR2 FQNNGV. The V and J ends lost 5 bases and 3 bases respectively, with 17 bases between them. The CDR3 loop reads CASSASPGLNYNSPLHF. The CDR3 DNA reads TGTGCCAGCAGCGCCAGTCCGGGACTTAACTATAATTCACCCCTCCACTTT. The whole variable domain, filled in from reference TRBV11-2 and TRBJ1-6, reads EAGVAQSPRYKIIEKRQSVAFWCNPISGHATLYWYQQILGQGPKLLIQFQNNGVVDDSQLPKDRFSAERLKGVDSTLKIQPAKLEDSAVYLCASSASPGLNYNSPLHFGNGTRLTVT.

The chain joins TRBV28 to TRBJ1-5, with D possibly TRBD1 on 6 matching bases. The germline V gene encodes CDR1 MDHEN and CDR2 SYDVKM. The CDR3 length is 13 residues. V gave up 5 bases and J gave up 7 bases, with 12 bases separating them. CDR3 protein: CASSPATGQPQHF. CDR3 DNA: TGTGCCAGCAGTCCCGCCACAGGGCAGCCCCAGCATTTT.

The chain combines TRBV6-6 with TRBJ2-7; possible D gene TRBD1, 6 bases. CDR1 is MNHNY, CDR2 SVGAGI, per germline (reference sequence). V was pared by 0 bases and J by 3 bases, with 9 bases between. This CDR3 is built from 14 residues. The chain's CDR3 is CASSYSSGDYEQYF. CDR3 nucleotide sequence: TGTGCCAGCAGTTACTCTTCAGGGGACTACGAGCAGTACTTC.

This CDR3 reads CASSFGEGGYTF. As DNA, the CDR3 is TGTGCCAGCAGCTTCGGGGAAGGCGGCTACACCTTC. The chain joins TRBV7-6 to TRBJ1-2; no clear D. Germline CDR1 and CDR2: SGHVS and FNYEAQ. The CDR3 has 12 amino acids. The V end lost 3 bases, the J end lost 8 bases, and 10 bases lay between the germline ends.

The V gene is TRBV18, the J gene TRBJ1-1, with 8 positions matching TRBD1. The CDR3 has 13 residues. Germline V gene sequence: CDR1 KGHSH, CDR2 LQKENI. The V segment lost 6 bases and the J segment 7 bases; nucleotides outside the gene matches: 7. The CDR3, as DNA: TGTGCCAGCTCCCAGGGACAGGAGCATGAAGCTTTCTTT. This sequence encodes CASSQGQEHEAFF.

This rearrangement joins TRBV5-1 to TRBJ1-5, with TRBD1 identical over 9 bases. CDR3 length: 16 amino acids. Germline-derived CDR1 and CDR2 are SGHRS and YFSETQ. The trim removed 0 bases at V and 5 bases at J, leaving 6 bases unmatched. CDR3 residues: CASSLGDREGDQPQHF. As DNA, the CDR3 is TGCGCCAGCAGCTTGGGGGACAGGGAAGGAGATCAGCCCCAGCATTTT.

Only one count was recorded for this clone. The V and J genes are TRBV10-1 and TRBJ2-2, with D maybe TRBD2 (5 bases). Trimming removed 6 bases at V and 6 bases at J, with 20 bases between. Germline assignment: CDR1 WNHNN and CDR2 SYGVQD (reference sequence). This CDR3 has 16 amino acids. The CDR3 region is CASSLTPRGSSGELFF. The CDR3 coding sequence is TGCGCCAGCAGCCTGACTCCTAGAGGGAGTTCCGGGGAGCTGTTTTTT.

This clone was seen a single time. This chain links TRBV23-1 with TRBJ1-2, with D tentatively TRBD1 (6 bases). TRBV23-1 is classed as an ORF, of uncertain function. This CDR3 is 14 amino acids long. Trimming left V 0 bases short and J 8 bases short, with 13 bases between. The CDR3 DNA is TGCGCCAGCAGTCAATCGACAGGTCGAGAAGGCTACACCTTC. It codes for CASSQSTGREGYTF.

The J gene is TRBJ1-3, the V gene TRBV7-9; the D is unclear. The CDR3 is made up of 12 amino acids. Trimming took off 2 bases at V and 4 bases at J, with 3 bases between the two ends. CDR1 is SEHNR, CDR2 FQNEAQ, per germline (reference sequence). CDR3 coding DNA: TGTGCCAGCAGCTTAACAGGAAACACCATATATTTT. Its protein product is CASSLTGNTIYF.

The chain links TRBV7-8 to TRBJ2-7; TRBD1 matches 7 bases. This CDR3 contains 13 residues. Germline V gene data show CDR1 as SGHVS and CDR2 as FQNEAQ. Unmatched junction bases numbered 8, after V lost 5 bases and J lost 7 bases. For the CDR3, the DNA is TGTGCCAGCAGCGTGACCGGGACAGATGAGCAGTACTTC. Translated: CASSVTGTDEQYF. The full variable domain, in which reference TRBV7-8 and TRBJ2-7 provide the parts outside the CDR3, is GAGVSQSPRYKVAKRGQDVALRCDPISGHVSLFWYQQALGQGPEFLTYFQNEAQLDKSGLPSDRFFAERPEGSVSTLKIQRTQQEDSAVYLCASSVTGTDEQYFGPGTRLTVT.

The CDR3 region has the DNA TGTGCCAGCACCACAGGTCGCTCGGTTTCGGCCAAAAACATTCAGTACTTC. Translated, it gives CASTTGRSVSAKNIQYF. The rearrangement joins TRBV28 to TRBJ2-4; D might be TRBD1 (5 bases). Germline lookup yields CDR1 MDHEN and CDR2 SYDVKM. Trimming cost V 7 bases and J 1 base, with 20 bases left between them. The CDR3 extends over 17 amino acids.

The V gene is TRBV19, the J gene TRBJ1-5, with D hard to call. The germline V gene encodes CDR1 LNHDA and CDR2 SQIVND (reference sequence). Trimming removed 4 bases at V and 3 bases at J, with 7 bases between. This CDR3 has 13 residues. This chain's CDR3 is CASSRETNQPQHF. In DNA, the CDR3 is TGTGCCAGTAGTAGGGAGACCAATCAGCCCCAGCATTTT.

The V gene is TRBV7-8, the J gene TRBJ2-7; 11 nucleotides match TRBD2. The V and J ends lost 9 bases and 2 bases, in that order; junction bases with no gene match: 3. Germline V gene sequence: CDR1 SGHVS, CDR2 FQNEAQ. The CDR3 spans 13 residues. Written as DNA, the CDR3 is TGTGCCAGTCGACTAGCGGGGACCTACGAGCAGTACTTC. Translated, it gives CASRLAGTYEQYF.

The V gene is TRBV7-2, the J gene TRBJ2-7, with D possibly matching TRBD1 (6 bases). V was pared by 5 bases and J by 0 bases, with 17 bases between. Germline CDR1 and CDR2: SGHTA and FQGNSA. The CDR3 totals 16 residues. The CDR3 sequence is CASSPQQGPNSYEQYF. For the CDR3, the DNA is TGTGCCAGCAGCCCCCAACAGGGACCGAACTCCTACGAGCAGTACTTC. The full variable domain, with the rest looked up from reference TRBV7-2 and TRBJ2-7, is GAGVSQSPSNKVTEKGKDVELRCDPISGHTALYWYRQSLGQGLEFLIYFQGNSAPDKSGLPSDRFSAERTGGSVSTLTIQRTQQEDSAVYLCASSPQQGPNSYEQYFGPGTRLTVT.

The DNA for the CDR3 is TGTGCCAGTAGGGACTCGACAGGGGGCCTTCACGAGCAGTACTTC. Translated: CASRDSTGGLHEQYF. The genes are TRBV19 and TRBJ2-7; 10 nucleotides match TRBD1. CDR3 length equals 15 residues. Germline-derived CDR1 and CDR2 are LNHDA and SQIVND (reference sequence). The J segment lost 5 bases and the V segment lost 6 bases, leaving 10 bases of the junction unmatched.

This clone was seen only a few times. This CDR3 is CASSLTGLHTDTQYF. DNA of the CDR3: TGTGCCAGCAGCTTAACAGGACTTCACACAGATACGCAGTATTTT. The J gene is TRBJ2-3, the V gene TRBV7-3; a weak D match, TRBD2 (5 bases). This CDR3 has 15 amino acids. Germline V gene data show CDR1 as SGHTA and CDR2 as FQGTGA. The V gene lost 0 bases and the J gene lost 2 bases, with 9 bases spanning the gap.

The chain employs TRBV5-1 and TRBJ2-3; possible D gene TRBD1, 6 bases. Germline CDR1 SGHRS, CDR2 YFSETQ. The CDR3 extends over 14 amino acids. V was shortened by 9 bases and J by 2 bases, with 16 bases between the two germline ends. The CDR3 coding sequence is TGCGCCACCACCCGGGACATCTTCACAGATACGCAGTATTTT. Translated: CATTRDIFTDTQYF.